The rows below give T cell receptor beta chains drawn from one sample of a study of cytomegalovirus exposure and HLA in healthy donors. Using immunoSEQ multiplex PCR, the repertoire was profiled, and TCRdb retains in-frame clones only, with some absent. This table holds just over 95,000 clones, around 79% found once. Sequencing used PBMCs. The receptor set was obtained from a woman between 35 and 50 years old in good health and CMV-seronegative. Both conserved end residues are part of each CDR3. D genes are given only for firm matches. Clone size is stated in some rows and not others, as once, few, many or a class when expanded.

clone_size: .
d_call: TRBD1
v_call: TRBV5-1
j_call: TRBJ1-3
cdr3_aa: CASSTAGTGANTIYF
cdr3_nt: TGCGCCAGCAGCACAGCCGGGACAGGGGCGAACACCATATATTTT

clone_size: .
d_call: .
v_call: TRBV11-2
j_call: TRBJ1-3
cdr3_aa: CASSLTHMSGNTIYF
cdr3_nt: TGTGCCAGCAGCTTAACCCACATGTCTGGAAACACCATATATTTT

clone_size: .
d_call: .
v_call: TRBV12-5
j_call: TRBJ1-2
cdr3_aa: CASGLDEGGGYTF
cdr3_nt: TGTGCTAGTGGTTTGGACGAAGGGGGTGGCTACACCTTC

clone_size: .
d_call: .
v_call: TRBV5-8
j_call: TRBJ1-1
cdr3_aa: CASSPDRFGLATEAFF
cdr3_nt: TGTGCCAGCAGCCCTGACAGATTCGGGCTTGCCACTGAAGCTTTCTTT

clone_size: .
d_call: TRBD2
v_call: TRBV28
j_call: TRBJ2-2
cdr3_aa: CASSTYPGRGGQGTGELFF
cdr3_nt: TGTGCCAGCAGTACCTACCCCGGGCGGGGGGGCCAAGGCACCGGGGAGCTGTTTTTT

clone_size: .
d_call: .
v_call: TRBV7-2
j_call: TRBJ1-2
cdr3_aa: CASSLGGQNYGYTF
cdr3_nt: TGTGCCAGCAGCTTAGGCGGTCAGAACTATGGCTACACCTTC

clone_size: .
d_call: .
v_call: TRBV7-2
j_call: TRBJ1-3
cdr3_aa: CASSNTINTIYF
cdr3_nt: TGTGCCAGCAGCAACACGATAAACACCATATATTTT

clone_size: few
d_call: .
v_call: TRBV5-6
j_call: TRBJ1-2
cdr3_aa: CASSFQGLSGYTF
cdr3_nt: TGTGCCAGCAGCTTCCAGGGCCTATCTGGCTACACCTTC

clone_size: .
d_call: .
v_call: TRBV5-1
j_call: TRBJ1-3
cdr3_aa: CASSLSRGSGNTIYF
cdr3_nt: TGCGCCAGCAGCTTGAGCAGGGGCTCTGGAAACACCATATATTTT

clone_size: .
d_call: .
v_call: TRBV11-2
j_call: TRBJ2-3
cdr3_aa: CASSPRPRGPSTDTQYF
cdr3_nt: TGTGCCAGCAGCCCCCGGCCGCGGGGGCCCAGCACAGATACGCAGTATTTT

clone_size: few
d_call: TRBD1
v_call: TRBV25-1
j_call: TRBJ1-1
cdr3_aa: CASSVFLRGHTEAFF
cdr3_nt: TGTGCCAGCAGTGTCTTCCTCAGGGGGCACACTGAAGCTTTCTTT

clone_size: few
d_call: TRBD2
v_call: TRBV4-2
j_call: TRBJ2-3
cdr3_aa: CASSQELAGKTDTQYF
cdr3_nt: TGTGCCAGCAGCCAAGAATTAGCGGGGAAAACAGATACGCAGTATTTT

clone_size: .
d_call: TRBD1
v_call: TRBV29-1
j_call: TRBJ2-7
cdr3_aa: CSVESDRDEQYF
cdr3_nt: TGCAGCGTTGAATCGGACAGGGACGAGCAGTACTTC

clone_size: .
d_call: .
v_call: TRBV11-3
j_call: TRBJ2-2
cdr3_aa: CASSTPGIGELFF
cdr3_nt: TGTGCCAGCAGCACCCCAGGGATCGGGGAGCTGTTTTTT

clone_size: .
d_call: TRBD1
v_call: TRBV7-9
j_call: TRBJ1-1
cdr3_aa: CASSPDRVDLAFF
cdr3_nt: TGTGCCAGCAGCCCCGACAGGGTCGATTTGGCTTTCTTT

clone_size: .
d_call: .
v_call: TRBV6-6
j_call: TRBJ1-1
cdr3_aa: CATKQGPTEAFF
cdr3_nt: TGTGCCACCAAACAGGGTCCCACTGAAGCTTTCTTT

clone_size: .
d_call: TRBD1
v_call: TRBV6-1
j_call: TRBJ2-7
cdr3_aa: CASSPPGTAYEQYF
cdr3_nt: TGTGCCAGCAGTCCACCGGGGACAGCTTACGAGCAGTACTTC

clone_size: .
d_call: .
v_call: TRBV7-9
j_call: TRBJ2-6
cdr3_aa: CASSGGGANVLTF
cdr3_nt: TGTGCCAGCAGTGGAGGGGGGGCCAACGTCCTGACTTTC

clone_size: .
d_call: TRBD1
v_call: TRBV4-3
j_call: TRBJ2-1
cdr3_aa: CASSQEDRGVIEQFF
cdr3_nt: TGCGCCAGCAGCCAAGAGGACAGGGGTGTGATTGAGCAGTTCTTC

clone_size: .
d_call: TRBD1
v_call: TRBV5-1
j_call: TRBJ1-3
cdr3_aa: CASSPGTDRGDRNTIYF
cdr3_nt: TGCGCCAGCAGCCCAGGAACGGACAGGGGGGATCGAAACACCATATATTTT

clone_size: .
d_call: TRBD1
v_call: TRBV11-1
j_call: TRBJ2-7
cdr3_aa: CASSWTGYEQYF
cdr3_nt: TGTGCCAGCAGCTGGACAGGCTACGAGCAGTACTTC

clone_size: .
d_call: .
v_call: TRBV7-6
j_call: TRBJ2-5
cdr3_aa: CASSFKGEGTQYF
cdr3_nt: TGTGCCAGCAGCTTTAAGGGGGAGGGGACCCAGTACTTC

clone_size: .
d_call: TRBD1
v_call: TRBV19
j_call: TRBJ2-1
cdr3_aa: CASSIRGTGQAYNEQFF
cdr3_nt: TGTGCCAGTAGTATTAGGGGTACGGGACAGGCCTACAATGAGCAGTTCTTC

clone_size: few
d_call: TRBD1
v_call: TRBV6-6
j_call: TRBJ2-5
cdr3_aa: CASTGTGDVETQYF
cdr3_nt: TGTGCCAGCACCGGGACAGGGGACGTCGAGACCCAGTACTTC

clone_size: .
d_call: .
v_call: TRBV7-8
j_call: TRBJ2-6
cdr3_aa: CASSLLNQNSGANVLTF
cdr3_nt: TGTGCCAGCAGCCTACTAAACCAAAACTCTGGGGCCAACGTCCTGACTTTC

clone_size: few
d_call: .
v_call: TRBV2
j_call: TRBJ2-3
cdr3_aa: CATQGWGTTDTQYF
cdr3_nt: TGTGCCACCCAGGGGTGGGGGACCACAGATACGCAGTATTTT

clone_size: .
d_call: .
v_call: TRBV25-1
j_call: TRBJ1-2
cdr3_aa: CASSFGNYGYTF
cdr3_nt: TGTGCCAGCAGTTTCGGTAACTATGGCTACACCTTC

clone_size: .
d_call: TRBD1
v_call: TRBV9
j_call: TRBJ1-1
cdr3_aa: CASRPRGSSENTEAFF
cdr3_nt: TGTGCCAGCCGGCCCAGGGGGTCCTCGGAGAACACTGAAGCTTTCTTT

clone_size: .
d_call: TRBD1
v_call: TRBV7-2
j_call: TRBJ1-1
cdr3_aa: CASSLGTGWNTEAFF
cdr3_nt: TGTGCCAGCAGCTTAGGGACAGGGTGGAACACTGAAGCTTTCTTT

clone_size: .
d_call: .
v_call: TRBV7-8
j_call: TRBJ2-1
cdr3_aa: CASSGMTGRGFGEQFF
cdr3_nt: TGTGCCAGCAGCGGTATGACAGGTCGGGGCTTCGGTGAGCAGTTCTTC

clone_size: .
d_call: .
v_call: TRBV28
j_call: TRBJ1-3
cdr3_aa: CASRHTGNAGNTIYF
cdr3_nt: TGTGCCAGCAGGCATACAGGGAACGCTGGAAACACCATATATTTT

clone_size: .
d_call: .
v_call: TRBV18
j_call: TRBJ1-1
cdr3_aa: CASSPKGGTEAFF
cdr3_nt: TGTGCCAGCTCACCCAAAGGGGGCACTGAAGCTTTCTTT

clone_size: .
d_call: TRBD2
v_call: TRBV10-1
j_call: TRBJ2-1
cdr3_aa: CASLARAGGSSYNEQFF
cdr3_nt: TGCGCCAGCCTCGCTAGGGCGGGGGGAAGCTCCTACAATGAGCAGTTCTTC